The rows below give T cell receptor beta chains drawn from one sample of a study of cytomegalovirus exposure and HLA in healthy donors. Repertoires were generated with immunoSEQ multiplex PCR, while TCRdb's copy carries only in-frame clones and drops some. The sample records 120,000 or so clones, roughly 80% being singletons. The specimen sequenced was PBMCs. The receptors shown here come from a woman aged 40 to 50 in good health and CMV-seropositive. Each CDR3 is given with its conserved first and last residue. A D gene is named only where the DNA matches it firmly. Clone size, where shown, is once, few, many, or a class for clones that have expanded.

d_gene,abundance,j_gene,v_gene,CDR3aa,CDR3nt
.,few,TRBJ2-3,TRBV19,CASRGNTDTQYF,TGTGCCAGTAGGGGCAACACAGATACGCAGTATTTT
TRBD2,.,TRBJ2-5,TRBV9,CASSVASGRETQYF,TGTGCCAGCAGCGTAGCTAGCGGGCGAGAGACCCAGTACTTC
TRBD1,.,TRBJ2-3,TRBV18,CASSPQGAIVRDTQYF,TGTGCCAGCTCACCACAGGGGGCCATTGTGCGAGATACGCAGTATTTT
TRBD2,.,TRBJ2-5,TRBV7-3,CASSLSGRGETQYF,TGTGCCAGCAGCCTGAGCGGGAGAGGGGAGACCCAGTACTTC
TRBD1,.,TRBJ2-7,TRBV6-1,CASSERQGKATEQYF,TGTGCCAGCAGCGAGCGACAGGGGAAGGCCACCGAGCAGTACTTC
TRBD2,.,TRBJ2-1,TRBV15,CATTIKRGVYNEQFF,TGTGCCACCACCATAAAGCGGGGTGTTTACAATGAGCAGTTCTTC
.,.,TRBJ1-2,TRBV30,CAWSWGGNYGYTF,TGTGCCTGGAGTTGGGGGGGTAACTATGGCTACACCTTC
.,.,TRBJ1-4,TRBV30,CASFKNEKLFF,TGTGCCTCCTTTAAAAATGAAAAACTGTTTTTT
.,.,TRBJ2-3,TRBV5-1,CASSVGGEPSTDTQYF,TGCGCCAGCAGTGTTGGCGGTGAACCGAGCACAGATACGCAGTATTTT
.,.,TRBJ1-4,TRBV19,CASSPDRATNEKLFF,TGTGCCAGTAGTCCCGACAGAGCAACTAATGAAAAACTGTTTTTT
TRBD1,.,TRBJ2-7,TRBV4-1,CASSRGQDSYEQYF,TGCGCCAGCAGTCGTGGACAGGATTCCTACGAGCAGTACTTC
.,.,TRBJ2-7,TRBV30,CAWSVGQGISYEQYF,TGTGCCTGGAGTGTAGGCCAGGGGATCTCCTACGAGCAGTACTTC
.,.,TRBJ2-7,TRBV7-8,CASSYDSSQVPIGSYEQYF,TGTGCCAGCAGCTACGACTCATCACAGGTTCCCATCGGTTCCTACGAGCAGTACTTC
TRBD2,.,TRBJ2-2,TRBV4-1,CASSQDHYGGLAVTNTGELLF,TGCGCCAGCAGCCAAGATCATTACGGCGGGCTAGCGGTCACGAACACCGGGGAGCTGCTTTTT
.,.,TRBJ2-7,TRBV7-8,CASSLGRAGPEQYF,TGTGCCAGCAGCTTAGGACGGGCAGGGCCCGAGCAGTACTTC